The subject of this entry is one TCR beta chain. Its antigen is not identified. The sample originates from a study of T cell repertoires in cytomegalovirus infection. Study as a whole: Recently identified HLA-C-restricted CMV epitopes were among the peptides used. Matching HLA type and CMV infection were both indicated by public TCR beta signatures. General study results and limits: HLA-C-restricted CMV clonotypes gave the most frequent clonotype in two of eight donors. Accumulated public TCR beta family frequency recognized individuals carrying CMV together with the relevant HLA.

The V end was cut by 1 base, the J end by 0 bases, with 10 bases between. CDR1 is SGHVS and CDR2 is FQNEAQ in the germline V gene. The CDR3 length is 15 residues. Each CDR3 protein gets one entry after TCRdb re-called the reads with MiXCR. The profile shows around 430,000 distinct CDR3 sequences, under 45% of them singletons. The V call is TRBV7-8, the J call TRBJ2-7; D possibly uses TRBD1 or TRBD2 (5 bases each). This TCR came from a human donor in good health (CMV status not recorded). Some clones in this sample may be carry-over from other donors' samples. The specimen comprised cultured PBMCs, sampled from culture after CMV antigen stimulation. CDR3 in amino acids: CASSLGGTHSYEQYF. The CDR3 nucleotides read TGTGCCAGCAGCTTAGGGGGGACGCACTCCTACGAGCAGTACTTC. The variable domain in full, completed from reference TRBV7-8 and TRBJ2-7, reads GAGVSQSPRYKVAKRGQDVALRCDPISGHVSLFWYQQALGQGPEFLTYFQNEAQLDKSGLPSDRFFAERPEGSVSTLKIQRTQQEDSAVYLCASSLGGTHSYEQYFGPGTRLTVT.